One sample yielded the 30 T cell receptor beta chains listed below, sequenced in a study of blood T cell repertoires in COVID-19. Assay: immunoSEQ multiplex PCR; the TCRdb copy retains only in-frame clones and omits some. This repertoire shows about 100,000 clones, around 84% found once; its top ten account for around 2%. Material: peripheral blood. These receptors came from a woman aged 70-85 years with active or convalescent COVID-19.

The J gene is TRBJ2-1, the V gene TRBV14, with 7 bases lining up with TRBD2. There are 17 residues in the CDR3. The germline V gene has CDR1 SGHDN and CDR2 FVKESK. Trimming took 1 base from V and 0 from J; bases not matched to a gene: 6. Written as DNA, the CDR3 is TGTGCCAGCAGCCAAGTGACTAGCCACTACTCCTACAATGAGCAGTTCTTC. Amino acids: CASSQVTSHYSYNEQFF.

The rearrangement joins TRBV5-6 to TRBJ1-5; 8 positions agree with TRBD1. The germline V gene encodes CDR1 SGHDT and CDR2 YYEEEE. The CDR3 is 15 amino acids. V lost 4 bases, J lost 3 bases, and 6 bases stayed unmatched. The CDR3 DNA sequence: TGTGCCAGCAGCCTGAGACAGGGGAACAATCAGCCCCAGCATTTT. It specifies CASSLRQGNNQPQHF.

This clone turned up a few times. This chain links TRBV7-8 with TRBJ1-6; 7 nucleotides agree with TRBD1. This CDR3 spans 19 amino acids. Germline trimming cut 0 bases from V and 1 base from J; bases unmatched to any gene: 9. Germline-derived CDR1 and CDR2 are SGHVS and FQNEAQ. The CDR3 sequence is CASSLAPLAGGSYNSPLHF. The CDR3, as DNA: TGTGCCAGCAGCTTAGCGCCCCTGGCAGGGGGTTCCTATAATTCACCCCTCCACTTT. Full variable domain (outside the CDR3, taken from reference TRBV7-8 and TRBJ1-6): GAGVSQSPRYKVAKRGQDVALRCDPISGHVSLFWYQQALGQGPEFLTYFQNEAQLDKSGLPSDRFFAERPEGSVSTLKIQRTQQEDSAVYLCASSLAPLAGGSYNSPLHFGNGTRLTVT.

This clone was seen a single time. The genes are TRBV5-1 and TRBJ1-2; D not resolved. Trimming stripped 0 bases from V and 0 bases from J, with 12 bases between. The CDR3 is made up of 16 amino acids. Germline V gene lookup returns CDR1 SGHRS and CDR2 YFSETQ. The CDR3 is CASSLDGGRPNYGYTF. As DNA, the CDR3 is TGCGCCAGCAGCTTGGATGGCGGCAGACCTAACTATGGCTACACCTTC.

This clone was counted between two and nine times. This chain links TRBV4-1 with TRBJ1-2; D is perhaps TRBD1 (5 bases). There are 15 residues in the CDR3. Between the trimmed V and J ends, which lost 4 bases and 2 bases, there was a span of 14 bases. Germline V gene lookup returns CDR1 MGHRA and CDR2 YSYEKL. The CDR3 DNA follows: TGCGCCAGCAGCCCCCCGAGTGGGGCAAACTATGGCTACACCTTC. Encoded protein: CASSPPSGANYGYTF.

This clone showed up just once. The chain carries TRBV5-3 and TRBJ2-2; the match to TRBD2 covers 8 bases. TRBV5-3 is classed as an ORF, of uncertain function. This CDR3 comprises 19 residues. The junction had 16 bases not matched to a gene; V was cut back by 5 bases and J by 1 base. The CDR3 spells CARSRLGLARMMNTGELFF. CDR3 DNA: TGTGCCAGAAGTCGCCTCGGACTAGCAAGAATGATGAACACCGGGGAGCTGTTTTTT.

There are a few counts of this clone. CDR3 sequence reads: CASQGSNQPQHF. DNA of the CDR3: TGTGCCAGCCAGGGAAGCAATCAGCCCCAGCATTTT. V usage is TRBV12-3 or TRBV12-4 and J usage is TRBJ1-5; D possibly corresponds to TRBD1 (5 bases). V was trimmed by 8 bases and J by 1 base, leaving 6 bases between them. This CDR3 has 12 amino acids.

This chain connects TRBV7-9 to TRBJ2-3, with TRBD2 matching over 10 bases. The CDR3 sequence is 16 residues long. The trim removed 8 bases at V and 4 bases at J, leaving 12 bases unmatched. Looked up from germline, CDR1 is SEHNR and CDR2 is FQNEAQ (reference sequence). Here the CDR3 reads CASLQTSGRGSDTQYF. The CDR3 DNA reads as TGTGCCAGCCTACAAACAAGCGGGAGGGGGTCAGATACGCAGTATTTT.

CDR3: CATSAGGAGDLTDTQYF. Here the CDR3 DNA reads TGTGCCACCAGTGCCGGGGGGGCAGGGGATCTCACAGATACGCAGTATTTT. This chain joins TRBV24-1 and TRBJ2-3; 8 bases are a match to TRBD2. Germline CDR1 reads KGHDR; CDR2 reads SFDVKD. The CDR3 runs to 17 residues. Trimming cost V 5 bases and J 2 bases; bases outside gene matches: 11.

This chain connects TRBV19 to TRBJ1-5, with 7 bases that match TRBD1. The length of the CDR3 is 15 residues. Germline values: CDR1 LNHDA, CDR2 SQIVND (reference sequence). V lost 6 bases, J lost 4 bases, and 9 bases stayed unmatched. The DNA for the CDR3 is TGTGCCAGTAGCTCACAGGGGCCGACGAATCAGCCCCAGCATTTT. Encoded protein: CASSSQGPTNQPQHF. The variable domain in full, with the rest retrieved from reference TRBV19 and TRBJ1-5, is DGGITQSPKYLFRKEGQNVTLSCEQNLNHDAMYWYRQDPGQGLRLIYYSQIVNDFQKGDIAEGYSVSREKKESFPLTVTSAQKNPTAFYLCASSSQGPTNQPQHFGDGTRLSIL.

The genes are TRBV7-2 and TRBJ2-1, with 8 bases lining up with TRBD2. There are 15 residues in the CDR3. Germline V gene sequence: CDR1 SGHTA, CDR2 FQGNSA. Losses at the gene ends were 4 bases for V and 3 bases for J; bases not matched to a gene: 5. DNA of the CDR3: TGTGCCAGCAGCTCCACCAGCGGGAGCTACAATGAGCAGTTCTTC. Its protein product is CASSSTSGSYNEQFF.

CDR3 sequence: CASSVRDSLGEQYF. DNA for the CDR3: TGTGCCAGTAGTGTACGGGACAGTCTAGGCGAGCAGTACTTC. The rearrangement uses TRBV19 and TRBJ2-7, with TRBD1 matching 7 bases. The V segment lost 5 bases and the J segment 6 bases; nucleotides outside the gene matches: 10. The CDR3 spans 14 residues. Germline values: CDR1 LNHDA, CDR2 SQIVND (reference sequence). The variable domain in full, completed from reference TRBV19 and TRBJ2-7, reads DGGITQSPKYLFRKEGQNVTLSCEQNLNHDAMYWYRQDPGQGLRLIYYSQIVNDFQKGDIAEGYSVSREKKESFPLTVTSAQKNPTAFYLCASSVRDSLGEQYFGPGTRLTVT.

Turning to this clone: The junction departs from germline at one end; a sequencing error may be responsible. This sequence joins TRBV7-7 and TRBJ2-5; the match to TRBD1 covers 9 bases. CDR3 length: 16 residues. Germline V gene data show CDR1 as SSHAT and CDR2 as FNYEAQ (reference sequence). CDR3 DNA: TGTGCTAGCAGCTTAAGCCAGACAGGGGGGCAAGAGACCCAGTACTTC. It is translated as CASSLSQTGGQETQYF.

This clone was observed once. The V gene is TRBV15, the J gene TRBJ2-5, with D possibly matching TRBD2 (6 bases). In germline, CDR1 is LNHNV, CDR2 YYDKDF (reference sequence). Trimming stripped 1 base from V and 1 base from J, with 10 bases between. This CDR3 region has 15 residues. The CDR3 DNA reads TGTGCCACCAGCAGAGGCGGGAACGCCCAAGAGACCCAGTACTTC. This codes for CATSRGGNAQETQYF.

The rearrangement joins TRBV6-5 to TRBJ1-1, with 9 positions matching TRBD1. The CDR3 runs 14 residues. Germline V gene data show CDR1 as MNHEY and CDR2 as SVGAGI. V gave up 5 bases and J gave up 4 bases; unmatched junction bases: 5. The CDR3 is CASSPPTGGTEAFF. CDR3 nucleotide sequence: TGTGCCAGCAGTCCCCCGACAGGGGGCACTGAAGCTTTCTTT.

The chain carries TRBV11-3 and TRBJ2-3; D is uncertain. Trimming cost V 2 bases and J 5 bases, with 8 bases left between them. Germline V lookup: CDR1 SGHNT, CDR2 YENEEA. The CDR3 is 13 residues long. The CDR3 loop is CASSLSPRDTQYF. In nucleotides, the CDR3 is TGTGCCAGCAGCTTAAGTCCGAGAGATACGCAGTATTTT.

The chain links TRBV19 to TRBJ1-2; D is unclear. V was shortened by 5 bases and J by 4 bases, with 17 bases between the two germline ends. There are 15 residues in the CDR3. CDR1 is LNHDA and CDR2 is SQIVND in the germline V gene (reference sequence). CDR3 region: CASSAAAGVGYGYTF. As DNA, the CDR3 is TGTGCCAGTAGTGCGGCGGCCGGGGTCGGCTATGGCTACACCTTC.

V usage is TRBV6-4 and J usage is TRBJ2-3; D might be TRBD2 (5 bases). CDR1 and CDR2 (germline): MRHNA, SNTAGT. Trimming took 3 bases from V and 0 from J, leaving 10 bases between them. This CDR3 is built from 15 residues. CDR3 protein: CASSEGSVSTDTQYF. CDR3 sequence (DNA): TGTGCCAGCAGTGAGGGTAGCGTAAGCACAGATACGCAGTATTTT.

The genes are TRBV7-8 and TRBJ2-7; D gene uncertain. The germline V gene encodes CDR1 SGHVS and CDR2 FQNEAQ. Trimming left V 2 bases short and J 2 bases short, with 10 bases between. The CDR3 has 14 residues. CDR3 residues: CASSLIPGTYEQYF. DNA for the CDR3: TGTGCCAGCAGCTTAATCCCAGGAACCTACGAGCAGTACTTC.

The J gene is TRBJ2-7, the V gene TRBV6-2 or TRBV6-3, with 7 nucleotides matching TRBD1. With V trimmed by 0 bases and J by 3 bases, 5 bases remained unmatched. CDR3 size: 15 residues. Per germline, CDR1 MNHEY and CDR2 SVGEGT. The CDR3 sequence is CASSYSGQSGYEQYF. The DNA for the CDR3 is TGTGCCAGCAGTTACTCGGGACAGAGTGGCTACGAGCAGTACTTC.

This clone was recorded a few times. CDR3 sequence (DNA): TGTGCCAGCAGCCTCTCCCCTAGGGACACGTACACTGAAGCTTTCTTT. Its protein product is CASSLSPRDTYTEAFF. This chain joins TRBV7-6 and TRBJ1-1; D might be TRBD1 (6 bases). The CDR3 is 16 amino acids. Trimming removed 5 bases at V and 3 bases at J, with 19 bases between. Germline V gene data show CDR1 as SGHVS and CDR2 as FNYEAQ.

V and J are TRBV19 and TRBJ2-7, with TRBD1 as a possible D gene (5 bases). The V and J ends lost 3 bases and 1 base respectively, with 10 bases between them. This CDR3 has 14 residues. Looked up from germline, CDR1 is LNHDA and CDR2 is SQIVND (reference sequence). The CDR3: CASSMPGPSYEQYF. The CDR3 region has the DNA TGTGCCAGTAGTATGCCAGGGCCATCCTACGAGCAGTACTTC. Based on the CDR3 plus reference TRBV19 and TRBJ2-7, the full variable domain is DGGITQSPKYLFRKEGQNVTLSCEQNLNHDAMYWYRQDPGQGLRLIYYSQIVNDFQKGDIAEGYSVSREKKESFPLTVTSAQKNPTAFYLCASSMPGPSYEQYFGPGTRLTVT.

The chain carries TRBV28 and TRBJ2-7; tentatively, D is TRBD2 (6 bases). Trimming cost V 5 bases and J 6 bases, with 14 bases left between them. Germline V gives CDR1 MDHEN, CDR2 SYDVKM. The CDR3 covers 13 residues. The CDR3 sequence is CASSDGGRPEQYF. The CDR3 DNA is TGTGCCAGCAGTGATGGGGGGAGACCCGAGCAGTACTTC.

The chain joins TRBV30 to TRBJ1-3; D is unresolved. Between the trimmed V and J ends, which lost 2 bases and 0 bases, there was a span of 5 bases. CDR3 size: 13 residues. Germline V CDR1 and CDR2: GTSNPN, SVGIG (reference sequence). CDR3 DNA sequence: TGTGCCTGGAGTCTAAACTCTGGAAACACCATATATTTT. It codes for CAWSLNSGNTIYF.

The chain uses TRBV7-2 and TRBJ2-6, with TRBD2 matching over 7 bases. The length of the CDR3 is 17 residues. CDR1 is SGHTA, CDR2 FQGNSA, per germline. With 4 bases clipped from V and 0 bases from J, the junction kept 6 bases outside the gene matches. CDR3 sequence reads: CASSSGGSSSGANVLTF. CDR3 bases: TGTGCCAGCAGCTCCGGGGGGAGTTCCTCTGGGGCCAACGTCCTGACTTTC.

The rearrangement joins TRBV24-1 to TRBJ1-2; tentatively, D is TRBD1 (6 bases). The CDR3 is 14 residues long. From germline, CDR1 is KGHDR and CDR2 SFDVKD. Trimming took off 12 bases at V and 3 bases at J, with 19 bases between the two ends. CDR3 in DNA: TGTGCCGACCATGGGGGGGCGTCGGACTATGGCTACACCTTC. It translates to CADHGGASDYGYTF.

The gene calls are TRBV5-4 and TRBJ2-3; TRBD2 matches 12 bases. J lost 6 bases, V lost 1 base, and 3 bases had no gene match. Germline CDR1 SGHNT, CDR2 YYREEE (reference sequence). This CDR3 spans 15 amino acids. The CDR3 protein is CASSLRTSGTDTQYF. CDR3 coding DNA: TGTGCCAGCAGCTTGAGGACTAGCGGGACGGATACGCAGTATTTT. Together with reference TRBV5-4 and TRBJ2-3, the CDR3 gives the full variable domain: ETGVTQSPTHLIKTRGQQVTLRCSSQSGHNTVSWYQQALGQGPQFIFQYYREEENGRGNFPPRFSGLQFPNYSSELNVNALELDDSALYLCASSLRTSGTDTQYFGPGTRLTVL.

The chain couples TRBV19 to TRBJ2-3; possible D gene TRBD1, 6 bases. Germline V gene lookup returns CDR1 LNHDA and CDR2 SQIVND (reference sequence). This CDR3 comprises 15 residues. The V end was cut by 5 bases, the J end by 0 bases, with 12 bases between. CDR3 amino acids: CASSPDSASTDTQYF. The CDR3 region has the DNA TGTGCCAGTAGTCCGGACAGCGCTAGCACAGATACGCAGTATTTT.

This clone was seen only a few times. The J gene is TRBJ2-7, the V gene TRBV18; TRBD1 agrees at 7 bases. J was trimmed by 2 bases and V by 0 bases; bases with no gene match: 4. Looked up from germline, CDR1 is KGHSH and CDR2 is LQKENI. The CDR3 has 15 residues. CDR3 DNA: TGTGCCAGCTCACCACCGGAAGGGGGCGCCTACGAGCAGTACTTC. As protein: CASSPPEGGAYEQYF. Combining the CDR3 with reference TRBV18 and TRBJ2-7 gives the whole variable domain NAGVMQNPRHLVRRRGQEARLRCSPMKGHSHVYWYRQLPEEGLKFMVYLQKENIIDESGMPKERFSAEFPKEGPSILRIQQVVRGDSAAYFCASSPPEGGAYEQYFGPGTRLTVT.

This clone showed up just a few times. This sample also contains other DNA sequences that code for the same CDR3. This chain connects TRBV18 to TRBJ1-4, with 8 bases matching TRBD1. Trimming at V came to 4 bases and at J to 0 bases, leaving 4 bases not matched to a gene. Germline V gene lookup returns CDR1 KGHSH and CDR2 LQKENI. This CDR3 comprises 16 residues. The CDR3 is CASSRGQGATNEKLFF. DNA for the CDR3: TGTGCCAGCTCACGCGGACAGGGTGCAACTAATGAAAAACTGTTTTTT. Full variable domain (rest looked up from reference TRBV18 and TRBJ1-4): NAGVMQNPRHLVRRRGQEARLRCSPMKGHSHVYWYRQLPEEGLKFMVYLQKENIIDESGMPKERFSAEFPKEGPSILRIQQVVRGDSAAYFCASSRGQGATNEKLFFGSGTQLSVL.